Below, one TCR beta chain is given with its context. The data derive from a study of OX40 agonist ivuxolimab in advanced cancers. As for the study in general: Participants could have had prior anti-PD-1, anti-PD-L1 or anti-CTLA-4 therapy, and around 40% had some.

Prior autoimmune disease or systemic immunosuppression barred patients. Sequencing was performed with immunoSEQ multiplex PCR; in TCRdb, only in-frame clones are kept and a portion is missing. The sample lists about 51,000 clones, 70% to 80% occurring once. V was pared by 3 bases and J by 4 bases, with 12 bases between. Germline values: CDR1 MDHEN, CDR2 SYDVKM. The CDR3 runs to 14 residues. The source of this sequence is an adult with an advanced solid tumor such as melanoma, head and neck, liver or kidney cancer. The material sequenced was CD4+ or CD8+ T cells sorted from blood, taken in a trial of the OX40 agonist ivuxolimab. The rearrangement uses TRBV28 and TRBJ1-2, with a tentative D call TRBD1 (5 bases). CDR3 residues: CASSFRGVLYGYTF. In DNA, the CDR3 is TGTGCCAGCAGTTTCCGGGGCGTCCTCTATGGCTACACCTTC.